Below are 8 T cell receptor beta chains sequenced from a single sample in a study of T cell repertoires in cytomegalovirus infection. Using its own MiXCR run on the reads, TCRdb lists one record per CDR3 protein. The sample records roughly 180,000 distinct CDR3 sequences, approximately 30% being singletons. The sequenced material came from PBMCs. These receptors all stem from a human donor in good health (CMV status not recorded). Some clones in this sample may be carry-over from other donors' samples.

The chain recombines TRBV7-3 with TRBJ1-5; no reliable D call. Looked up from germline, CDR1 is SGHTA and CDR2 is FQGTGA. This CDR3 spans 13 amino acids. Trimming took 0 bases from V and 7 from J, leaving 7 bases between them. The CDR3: CASSLTAGQPQHF. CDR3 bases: TGTGCCAGCAGCTTAACGGCCGGACAGCCCCAGCATTTT.

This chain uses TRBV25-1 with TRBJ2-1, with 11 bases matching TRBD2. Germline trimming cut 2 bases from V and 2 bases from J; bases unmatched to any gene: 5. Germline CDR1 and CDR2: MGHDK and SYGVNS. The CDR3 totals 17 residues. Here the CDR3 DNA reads TGTGCCAGCAGTGAAGGGGGACTAGCGGTTCCCTACAATGAGCAGTTCTTC. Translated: CASSEGGLAVPYNEQFF. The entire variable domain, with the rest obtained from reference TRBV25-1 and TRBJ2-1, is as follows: EADIYQTPRYLVIGTGKKITLECSQTMGHDKMYWYQQDPGMELHLIHYSYGVNSTEKGDLSSESTVSRIRTEHFPLTLESARPSHTSQYLCASSEGGLAVPYNEQFFGPGTRLTVL.

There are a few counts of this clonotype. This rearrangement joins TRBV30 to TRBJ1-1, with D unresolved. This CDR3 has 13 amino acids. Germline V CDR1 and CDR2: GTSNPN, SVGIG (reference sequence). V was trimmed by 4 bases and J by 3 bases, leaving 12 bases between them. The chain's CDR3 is CAWKGSRDTEAFF. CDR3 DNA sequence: TGTGCCTGGAAGGGAAGCCGAGACACTGAAGCTTTCTTT. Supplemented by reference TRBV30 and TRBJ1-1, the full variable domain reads SQTIHQWPATLVQPVGSPLSLECTVEGTSNPNLYWYRQAAGRGLQLLFYSVGIGQISSEVPQNLSASRPQDRQFILSSKKLLLSDSGFYLCAWKGSRDTEAFFGQGTRLTVV.

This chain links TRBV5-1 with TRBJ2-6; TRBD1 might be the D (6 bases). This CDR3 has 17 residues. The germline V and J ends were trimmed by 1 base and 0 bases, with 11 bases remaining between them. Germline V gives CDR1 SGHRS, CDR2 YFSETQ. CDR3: CASSLMGQSSGANVLTF. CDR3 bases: TGCGCCAGCAGCTTGATGGGACAAAGCTCTGGGGCCAACGTCCTGACTTTC.

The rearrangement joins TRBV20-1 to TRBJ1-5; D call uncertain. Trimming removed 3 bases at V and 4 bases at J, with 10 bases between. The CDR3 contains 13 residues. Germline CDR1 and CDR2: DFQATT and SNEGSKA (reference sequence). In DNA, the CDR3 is TGCAGTGCTAGGGAACTTCTGAATCAGCCCCAGCATTTT. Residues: CSARELLNQPQHF.

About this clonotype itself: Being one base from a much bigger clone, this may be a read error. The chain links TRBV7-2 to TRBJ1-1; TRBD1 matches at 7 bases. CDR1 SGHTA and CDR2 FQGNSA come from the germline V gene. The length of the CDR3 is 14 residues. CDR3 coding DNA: TGTGCCAGCAATCAGGGGGTCGCGAACTCTGAAGCTTTCTTT. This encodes CASNQGVANSEAFF.

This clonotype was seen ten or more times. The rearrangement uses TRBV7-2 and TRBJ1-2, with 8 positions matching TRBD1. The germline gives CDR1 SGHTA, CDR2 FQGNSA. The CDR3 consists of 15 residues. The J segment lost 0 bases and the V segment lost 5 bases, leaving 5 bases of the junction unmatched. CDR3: CASSPTGGANYGYTF. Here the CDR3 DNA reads TGTGCCAGCAGCCCCACAGGGGGAGCTAACTATGGCTACACCTTC.

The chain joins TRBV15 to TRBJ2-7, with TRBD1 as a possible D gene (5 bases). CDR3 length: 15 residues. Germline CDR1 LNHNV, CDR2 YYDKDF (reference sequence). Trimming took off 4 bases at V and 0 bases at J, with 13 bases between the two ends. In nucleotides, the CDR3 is TGTGCCACCAGCAATCCGACAGAAGGCTCCTACGAGCAGTACTTC. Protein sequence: CATSNPTEGSYEQYF.